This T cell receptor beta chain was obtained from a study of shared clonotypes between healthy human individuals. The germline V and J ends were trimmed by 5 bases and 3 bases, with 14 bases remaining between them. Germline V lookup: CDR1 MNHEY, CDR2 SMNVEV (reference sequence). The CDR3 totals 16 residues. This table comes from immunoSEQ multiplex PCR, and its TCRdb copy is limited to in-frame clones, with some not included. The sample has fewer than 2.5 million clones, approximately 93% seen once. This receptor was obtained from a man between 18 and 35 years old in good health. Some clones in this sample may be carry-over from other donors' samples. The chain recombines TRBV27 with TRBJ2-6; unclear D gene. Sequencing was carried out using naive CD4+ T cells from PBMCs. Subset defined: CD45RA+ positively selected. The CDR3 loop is CASSRNGLGGANVLTF. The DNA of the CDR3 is TGTGCCAGCAGTCGTAACGGCCTGGGTGGGGCCAACGTCCTGACTTTC.